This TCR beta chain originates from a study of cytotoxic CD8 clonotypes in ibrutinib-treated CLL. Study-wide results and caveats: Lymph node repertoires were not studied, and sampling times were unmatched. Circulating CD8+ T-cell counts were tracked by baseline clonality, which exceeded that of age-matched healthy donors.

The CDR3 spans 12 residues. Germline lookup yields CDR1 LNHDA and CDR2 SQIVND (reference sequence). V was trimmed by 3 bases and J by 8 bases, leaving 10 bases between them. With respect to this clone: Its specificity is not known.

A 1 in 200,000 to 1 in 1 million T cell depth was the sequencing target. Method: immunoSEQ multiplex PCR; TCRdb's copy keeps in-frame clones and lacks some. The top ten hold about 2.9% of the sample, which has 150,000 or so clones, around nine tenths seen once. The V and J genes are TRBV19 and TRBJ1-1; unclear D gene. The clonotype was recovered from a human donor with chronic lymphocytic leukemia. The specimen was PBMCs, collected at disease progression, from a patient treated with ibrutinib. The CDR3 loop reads CASSILGSEAFF. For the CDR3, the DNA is TGTGCCAGTAGTATTTTAGGAAGCGAAGCTTTCTTT.